The 22 T cell receptor beta chains below come from one sample, sequenced in a study of blood T cell repertoires in COVID-19. Profiling relied on immunoSEQ multiplex PCR, and the TCRdb table lists in-frame clones only, not all of them. The sample holds fewer than 200,000 clones, 75% to 90% seen once. The sequenced sample consisted of peripheral blood. Source of these receptors: a woman aged 55-70 years with acute or convalescent COVID-19.

This rearrangement joins TRBV2 to TRBJ2-3; D possibly corresponds to TRBD2 (6 bases). Trimming shortened V by 2 bases and J by 6 bases, and 18 bases separated the two germline ends. The CDR3 runs to 16 residues. In germline, CDR1 is SNHLY, CDR2 FYNNEI. The CDR3 sequence is CASSERVRDGGDTQYF. The CDR3 bases are TGTGCCAGCAGTGAACGGGTTCGCGACGGAGGGGATACGCAGTATTTT.

This clone was picked up many times. This sequence joins TRBV5-1 and TRBJ2-3; 9 bases agree with TRBD2. From germline, CDR1 is SGHRS and CDR2 YFSETQ. The V gene end was trimmed by 2 bases and the J gene end by 2 bases; junction bases not matched to a gene: 6. The CDR3 contains 16 residues. CDR3 nucleotides: TGCGCCAGCAGCTTACTGACTAGCGGACACACAGATACGCAGTATTTT. As protein: CASSLLTSGHTDTQYF.

V and J are TRBV29-1 and TRBJ2-5, with D maybe TRBD2 (6 bases). Germline CDR1 is SQVTM and CDR2 is ANQGSEA. The CDR3 is 14 residues long. V was pared by 6 bases and J by 2 bases, with 16 bases between. The chain's CDR3 is CSVQPGLGQETQYF. The CDR3 nucleotides read TGCAGCGTGCAGCCGGGACTCGGTCAAGAGACCCAGTACTTC.

This clone appeared once. The gene calls are TRBV30 and TRBJ1-2, with a possible D match to TRBD1 (5 bases). The V gene lost 1 base and the J gene lost 5 bases, with 14 bases spanning the gap. The CDR3 covers 14 residues. The germline gives CDR1 GTSNPN, CDR2 SVGIG (reference sequence). This CDR3 is CAWSDTRVTYGYTF. CDR3 sequence (DNA): TGTGCCTGGAGTGATACCAGGGTTACGTATGGCTACACCTTC.

This clone was observed once. The chain carries TRBV10-3 and TRBJ2-3, with 9 bases aligning to TRBD2. The V segment lost 8 bases and the J segment 5 bases; nucleotides outside the gene matches: 8. The CDR3 has 14 amino acids. The germline CDR1 and CDR2 sequences are ENHRY and SYGVKD. The CDR3 sequence: CAIGGRAGRDTQYF. CDR3 nucleotide sequence: TGTGCCATCGGCGGGAGGGCCGGAAGAGATACGCAGTATTTT.

The DNA of the CDR3 is TGTGCCAGCAGGAAATACCCGGGAGGGCCTTACGAGCAGTACTTC. Encoded protein: CASRKYPGGPYEQYF. V and J are TRBV6-4 and TRBJ2-7; 8 nucleotides match TRBD2. The CDR3 runs 15 residues. Trimming cost V 6 bases and J 4 bases; bases outside gene matches: 11. Germline V gives CDR1 MRHNA, CDR2 SNTAGT.

The V call is TRBV27, the J call TRBJ1-1, with TRBD1 matching 8 bases. CDR3 size: 13 residues. The J segment lost 0 bases and the V segment lost 9 bases, leaving 3 bases of the junction unmatched. Germline CDR1 MNHEY, CDR2 SMNVEV (reference sequence). The CDR3 DNA follows: TGTGCCAGTTACAGGGGGATGAACACTGAAGCTTTCTTT. This encodes CASYRGMNTEAFF.

The chain combines TRBV6-5 with TRBJ2-5; perhaps TRBD1 as D (6 bases). The length of the CDR3 is 13 residues. Looked up from germline, CDR1 is MNHEY and CDR2 is SVGAGI. The V and J ends lost 8 bases and 2 bases respectively, with 12 bases between them. The CDR3, as DNA: TGTGCCAGCGGGGGCCGGTTGCAAGAGACCCAGTACTTC. As protein: CASGGRLQETQYF.

This clone has only a few counts. The chain carries TRBV5-1 and TRBJ2-1; 10 bases match TRBD2. This CDR3 is built from 16 residues. Germline loops: CDR1 SGHRS, CDR2 YFSETQ. The V segment lost 5 bases and the J segment 5 bases; nucleotides outside the gene matches: 10. The CDR3 spells CASSSGGTSAHNEQFF. The CDR3 DNA is TGCGCCAGCAGTTCGGGCGGGACTAGCGCCCACAATGAGCAGTTCTTC.

V usage is TRBV5-1 and J usage is TRBJ2-7; TRBD2 matches 12 bases. The germline CDR1 and CDR2 sequences are SGHRS and YFSETQ. The CDR3 extends over 15 amino acids. V lost 4 bases to trimming and J lost 3 bases; unmatched junction nucleotides: 5. The CDR3 coding sequence is TGCGCCAGCAGCCTCGGACTAGCGGGGATCTACGAGCAGTACTTC. This sequence encodes CASSLGLAGIYEQYF.

The chain couples TRBV4-1 to TRBJ2-1; D possibly corresponds to TRBD1 (6 bases). V was shortened by 0 bases and J by 9 bases, with 15 bases between the two germline ends. The CDR3 sequence is 15 residues long. Germline V lookup: CDR1 MGHRA, CDR2 YSYEKL. The CDR3 reads CASSQDQGWESEQFF. The DNA for the CDR3 is TGCGCCAGCAGCCAAGATCAGGGGTGGGAGAGTGAGCAGTTCTTC.

The chain carries TRBV24-1 and TRBJ1-2, with D possibly matching TRBD1 (6 bases). CDR3 size: 14 residues. Germline V CDR1 and CDR2: KGHDR, SFDVKD. Trimming took 4 bases from V and 4 from J, leaving 12 bases between them. The CDR3 reads CATSETGGIYGYTF. CDR3 nucleotides: TGTGCCACCAGTGAGACAGGTGGAATCTATGGCTACACCTTC.

The chain recombines TRBV10-3 with TRBJ1-1; TRBD1 agrees at 9 bases. After removal of 6 bases from V and 7 bases from J, the junction contained 9 bases not matched to a gene. This CDR3 region has 14 residues. The germline CDR1 and CDR2 sequences are ENHRY and SYGVKD. CDR3 DNA sequence: TGTGCCATCAGGGTTGGACAGGGGAAGGATGAAGCTTTCTTT. Its protein is CAIRVGQGKDEAFF.

The V and J genes are TRBV3-1 (or the pseudogene TRBV3-2) and TRBJ1-1, with D perhaps TRBD1 (6 bases). The CDR3 totals 14 residues. Trimming pared 2 bases from V and 5 bases from J, leaving 12 bases between. The germline V gene has CDR1 LGHDT and CDR2 YNNKEL (reference sequence). As DNA, the CDR3 is TGTGCCAGCAGCCAACAGTCAGGGGAAACTGAAGCTTTCTTT. Translation: CASSQQSGETEAFF.

The chain carries TRBV2 and TRBJ2-2; a possible D gene is TRBD1 (6 bases). This CDR3 has 14 amino acids. With 8 bases removed from V and 2 bases from J, the gap between germline ends came to 12 bases. Germline lookup yields CDR1 SNHLY and CDR2 FYNNEI. The CDR3 here is CASLQGINTGELFF. The CDR3 DNA sequence: TGTGCCAGCCTACAGGGCATTAACACCGGGGAGCTGTTTTTT.

This chain uses TRBV7-2 with TRBJ1-1, with TRBD1 matching over 7 bases. V was pared by 5 bases and J by 11 bases, with 14 bases of the junction left unmatched. Germline V CDR1 and CDR2: SGHTA, FQGNSA. The CDR3 spans 14 residues. The CDR3 sequence: CASSAEAGGRQAFF. The DNA for the CDR3 is TGTGCCAGCAGCGCCGAGGCAGGGGGTAGGCAGGCTTTCTTT. Supplemented by reference TRBV7-2 and TRBJ1-1, the full variable domain reads GAGVSQSPSNKVTEKGKDVELRCDPISGHTALYWYRQSLGQGLEFLIYFQGNSAPDKSGLPSDRFSAERTGGSVSTLTIQRTQQEDSAVYLCASSAEAGGRQAFFGQGTRLTVV.

This clone was detected a few times. This sequence joins TRBV11-3 and TRBJ1-4; no clear D gene. Germline CDR1 and CDR2: SGHNT and YENEEA. V lost 5 bases to trimming and J lost 10 bases, with 2 bases between them. The CDR3 spans 9 residues. The CDR3 here is CASSRKLFF. CDR3 in DNA: TGTGCCAGCAGCCGAAAACTGTTTTTT.

With respect to this clone: The junction does not match germline at one end; this may be a read error. The chain couples TRBV20-1 to TRBJ2-2, with a tentative D call TRBD2 (5 bases). The CDR3 covers 11 residues. Germline V lookup: CDR1 DFQATT, CDR2 SNEGSKA (reference sequence). CDR3: CSARRTGKLFF. The CDR3 region has the DNA TGCAGTGCTAGAAGGACCGGGAAGCTGTTTTTT.

The chain carries TRBV7-2 and TRBJ1-2; TRBD1 matches 8 bases. Germline V gene lookup returns CDR1 SGHTA and CDR2 FQGNSA. V gave up 1 base and J gave up 7 bases; unmatched junction bases: 8. The CDR3 is made up of 15 amino acids. This chain's CDR3 is CASSLEDRAVRGYTF. The DNA for the CDR3 is TGTGCCAGCAGCTTAGAGGACAGGGCGGTGCGTGGCTACACCTTC.

The chain combines TRBV27 with TRBJ1-5; D ambiguous. Per germline, CDR1 MNHEY and CDR2 SMNVEV (reference sequence). The CDR3 contains 15 residues. Trimming took 5 bases from V and 0 from J, leaving 11 bases between them. CDR3 protein: CASSLDGYSNQPQHF. The CDR3 DNA sequence: TGTGCCAGCAGTCTCGACGGGTATAGCAATCAGCCCCAGCATTTT.

CDR3: CASSQGAGQNTEAFF. CDR3 nucleotides: TGTGCCAGCAGCCAAGGAGCGGGGCAGAACACTGAAGCTTTCTTT. The rearrangement links TRBV3-1 (or the pseudogene TRBV3-2) to TRBJ1-1; tentative D call: TRBD1 (5 bases). Germline lookup yields CDR1 LGHDT and CDR2 YNNKEL (reference sequence). The CDR3 extends over 15 amino acids. Trimming removed 1 base at V and 1 base at J, with 10 bases between.

The gene calls are TRBV5-4 and TRBJ2-1; 11 bases are a match to TRBD1. CDR1 is SGHNT, CDR2 YYREEE, per germline (reference sequence). The CDR3 has 14 amino acids. V was clipped by 3 bases and J by 5 bases; unmatched bases: 1. CDR3: CASSSGQGDNEQFF. Here the CDR3 DNA reads TGTGCCAGCAGCTCGGGACAGGGGGACAATGAGCAGTTCTTC.